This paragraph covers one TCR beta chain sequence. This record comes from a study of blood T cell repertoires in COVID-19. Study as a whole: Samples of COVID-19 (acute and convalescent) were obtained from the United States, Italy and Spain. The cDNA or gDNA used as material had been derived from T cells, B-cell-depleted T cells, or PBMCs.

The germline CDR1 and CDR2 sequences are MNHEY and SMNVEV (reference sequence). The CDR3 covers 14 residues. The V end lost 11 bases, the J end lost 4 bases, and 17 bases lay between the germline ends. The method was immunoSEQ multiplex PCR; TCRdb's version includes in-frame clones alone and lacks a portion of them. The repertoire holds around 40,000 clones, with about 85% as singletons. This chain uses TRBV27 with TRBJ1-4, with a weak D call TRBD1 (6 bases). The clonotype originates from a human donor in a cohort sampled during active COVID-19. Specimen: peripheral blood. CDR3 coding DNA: TGTGCCCGCTCACAGGGAAGGTTTAATGAAAAACTGTTTTTT. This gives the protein CARSQGRFNEKLFF.